These T cell receptor beta chains were read from a single sample in a study of T cell repertoires in cytomegalovirus infection. TCRdb recomputed calls from the reads with MiXCR, one row per CDR3 protein. This table holds 200,000 to 250,000 distinct CDR3 sequences, about 39% found once. For these TCRs, the target antigens are not known. Material: CD8+ T cells from cultured PBMCs, obtained from culture after CMV antigen stimulation. Every receptor here comes from a human donor in good health (CMV status not recorded). Some clones in this sample may be carry-over from other donors' samples. CDR3s include the opening cysteine and the closing phenylalanine or tryptophan. Fields, in order: clone size, V gene, D gene, J gene, CDR3 protein, CDR3 DNA. A D gene is named only where the DNA matches it firmly. A row's size may be missing; if present it is once, few, many or a size class.

abundance: -; v_gene: TRBV27; d_gene: TRBD2; j_gene: TRBJ2-2; CDR3aa: CASHSGGITGELFF; CDR3nt: TGTGCCAGCCATAGCGGGGGCATCACCGGGGAGCTGTTTTTT
abundance: few; v_gene: TRBV15; d_gene: -; j_gene: TRBJ2-1; CDR3aa: CATSRDFYESSRNEQFF; CDR3nt: TGTGCCACCAGCAGAGATTTTTACGAGTCTAGCCGCAATGAGCAGTTCTTC
abundance: -; v_gene: TRBV7-6; d_gene: TRBD2; j_gene: TRBJ2-3; CDR3aa: CASSPWTSGSSTDTQYF; CDR3nt: TGTGCCAGCAGCCCTTGGACTAGCGGGTCTAGCACAGATACGCAGTATTTT
abundance: many; v_gene: TRBV7-6; d_gene: -; j_gene: TRBJ1-1; CDR3aa: CASSLNPTPQEIIKNTEAFF; CDR3nt: TGTGCCAGCAGCTTAAACCCCACCCCCCAGGAGATAATAAAGAACACTGAAGCTTTCTTT
abundance: -; v_gene: TRBV29-1; d_gene: TRBD1; j_gene: TRBJ1-2; CDR3aa: CSARQGAYGYTF; CDR3nt: TGCAGCGCAAGACAGGGGGCCTATGGCTACACCTTC
abundance: -; v_gene: TRBV9; d_gene: TRBD1; j_gene: TRBJ1-1; CDR3aa: CASSPSGQAIRFEAFF; CDR3nt: TGTGCCAGCAGCCCTTCGGGACAGGCGATCCGCTTTGAAGCTTTCTTT
abundance: -; v_gene: TRBV25-1; d_gene: TRBD2; j_gene: TRBJ2-1; CDR3aa: CASSELAGGPYNEQFF; CDR3nt: TGTGCCAGCAGTGAGCTAGCGGGGGGTCCCTACAATGAGCAGTTCTTC
abundance: -; v_gene: TRBV5-1; d_gene: -; j_gene: TRBJ2-7; CDR3aa: CASSLAPDEQYF; CDR3nt: TGCGCCAGCAGCTTGGCCCCCGACGAGCAGTACTTC
abundance: -; v_gene: TRBV6-5; d_gene: -; j_gene: TRBJ1-5; CDR3aa: CASSYAQNQPQHF; CDR3nt: TGTGCCAGCAGTTACGCTCAGAATCAGCCCCAGCATTTT
abundance: -; v_gene: TRBV5-6; d_gene: -; j_gene: TRBJ2-7; CDR3aa: CASSLARDLSYEQYF; CDR3nt: TGTGCCAGCAGCTTGGCAAGGGACCTCTCCTACGAGCAGTACTTC
abundance: -; v_gene: TRBV7-3; d_gene: -; j_gene: TRBJ2-1; CDR3aa: CASSFWDSYNEQFF; CDR3nt: TGTGCAAGCAGCTTTTGGGACTCATACAATGAGCAGTTCTTC
abundance: -; v_gene: TRBV12-3/TRBV12-4; d_gene: -; j_gene: TRBJ2-2; CDR3aa: CASSRGASNTGELFF; CDR3nt: TGTGCCAGCAGCCGCGGTGCCAGTAACACCGGGGAGCTGTTTTTT
abundance: many; v_gene: TRBV7-2; d_gene: TRBD2; j_gene: TRBJ2-5; CDR3aa: CASRRLAGGAETQYF; CDR3nt: TGTGCCAGCAGAAGACTAGCGGGAGGCGCAGAGACCCAGTACTTC
abundance: -; v_gene: TRBV7-2; d_gene: -; j_gene: TRBJ1-5; CDR3aa: CASSTTDYYQPQHF; CDR3nt: TGTGCCAGCAGCACGACAGATTACTACCAGCCCCAGCATTTT
abundance: many; v_gene: TRBV7-2; d_gene: -; j_gene: TRBJ1-1; CDR3aa: CASSLAEDAAEAFF; CDR3nt: TGTGCCAGCAGCTTAGCGGAGGATGCGGCTGAAGCTTTCTTT
abundance: -; v_gene: TRBV4-1; d_gene: -; j_gene: TRBJ2-1; CDR3aa: CASRRGQRDEQFF; CDR3nt: TGCGCCAGCAGACGCGGACAGAGGGATGAGCAGTTCTTC
abundance: many; v_gene: TRBV11-1; d_gene: TRBD1; j_gene: TRBJ2-1; CDR3aa: CASSLARGTGSSYNEQFF; CDR3nt: TGTGCCAGCAGCTTAGCGAGGGGGACAGGGAGCTCCTACAATGAGCAGTTCTTC
abundance: few; v_gene: TRBV14; d_gene: TRBD2; j_gene: TRBJ2-3; CDR3aa: CASSQTSGRTDTQYF; CDR3nt: TGTGCCAGCAGCCAGACTAGCGGGAGAACAGATACGCAGTATTTT
abundance: few; v_gene: TRBV7-9; d_gene: -; j_gene: TRBJ1-1; CDR3aa: CASRLGGRNTEAFF; CDR3nt: TGTGCCAGCAGGTTAGGGGGGAGGAACACTGAAGCTTTCTTT
abundance: -; v_gene: TRBV6-1; d_gene: TRBD1; j_gene: TRBJ1-4; CDR3aa: CASSEEDRGGEKLFF; CDR3nt: TGTGCCAGCAGTGAAGAGGACAGGGGAGGTGAAAAACTGTTTTTT
abundance: -; v_gene: TRBV4-2; d_gene: -; j_gene: TRBJ1-5; CDR3aa: CASSQLYNQPQHF; CDR3nt: TGTGCCAGCAGCCAATTGTACAATCAGCCCCAGCATTTT
abundance: -; v_gene: TRBV6-1; d_gene: -; j_gene: TRBJ2-2; CDR3aa: CASSGYGAGELFF; CDR3nt: TGTGCCAGCAGTGGTTACGGAGCCGGGGAGCTGTTTTTT
abundance: -; v_gene: TRBV7-6; d_gene: TRBD2; j_gene: TRBJ2-3; CDR3aa: CASSLVGGGNADTQYF; CDR3nt: TGTGCCAGCAGCTTAGTTGGCGGGGGGAACGCAGATACGCAGTATTTT
abundance: once; v_gene: TRBV11-3; d_gene: -; j_gene: TRBJ2-1; CDR3aa: CASSLDQELYNEQFF; CDR3nt: TGTGCCAGCAGCTTAGATCAGGAACTTTACAATGAGCAGTTCTTC
abundance: -; v_gene: TRBV20-1; d_gene: TRBD1; j_gene: TRBJ1-2; CDR3aa: CSARDRRTGGHGYTF; CDR3nt: TGCAGTGCTAGAGATCGGCGTACAGGGGGCCATGGCTACACCTTC
abundance: -; v_gene: TRBV7-3; d_gene: -; j_gene: TRBJ2-2; CDR3aa: CASSLFQGIGGHGELFF; CDR3nt: TGTGCCAGCAGCTTATTCCAGGGAATAGGGGGACACGGGGAGCTGTTTTTT
abundance: few; v_gene: TRBV20-1; d_gene: -; j_gene: TRBJ2-3; CDR3aa: CSAKPLQEADTQYF; CDR3nt: TGCAGTGCTAAGCCGTTGCAAGAGGCAGATACGCAGTATTTT
abundance: few; v_gene: TRBV19; d_gene: TRBD1; j_gene: TRBJ2-7; CDR3aa: CASKYRGESSYEQYF; CDR3nt: TGTGCCAGTAAATACAGGGGCGAGAGCTCCTACGAGCAGTACTTC
abundance: few; v_gene: TRBV12-3/TRBV12-4; d_gene: -; j_gene: TRBJ2-1; CDR3aa: CASSLEVGNPKFF; CDR3nt: TGTGCCAGCAGTTTGGAAGTAGGGAACCCCAAGTTCTTC
abundance: -; v_gene: TRBV27; d_gene: -; j_gene: TRBJ1-5; CDR3aa: CASSSTSRGGGQPQHF; CDR3nt: TGTGCCAGCAGTTCGACCTCTCGTGGGGGTGGTCAGCCCCAGCATTTT
abundance: few; v_gene: TRBV28; d_gene: -; j_gene: TRBJ2-1; CDR3aa: CASSPDNEQFF; CDR3nt: TGTGCCAGCAGCCCAGACAATGAGCAGTTCTTC
abundance: -; v_gene: TRBV20-1; d_gene: -; j_gene: TRBJ2-5; CDR3aa: CTGKVQETQYF; CDR3nt: TGCACTGGGAAAGTCCAAGAGACCCAGTACTTC
abundance: -; v_gene: TRBV7-9; d_gene: -; j_gene: TRBJ2-5; CDR3aa: CASRPTGTTVIETQYF; CDR3nt: TGTGCCAGCAGGCCGACTGGAACGACAGTAATAGAGACCCAGTACTTC
abundance: -; v_gene: TRBV19; d_gene: -; j_gene: TRBJ2-7; CDR3aa: CASSIQLDYEQYF; CDR3nt: TGTGCCAGTAGTATCCAGTTGGACTACGAGCAGTACTTC
abundance: -; v_gene: TRBV11-2; d_gene: -; j_gene: TRBJ2-1; CDR3aa: CASSLSTGNEQFF; CDR3nt: TGTGCCAGCAGCTTGTCGACTGGCAATGAGCAGTTCTTC
abundance: -; v_gene: TRBV2; d_gene: -; j_gene: TRBJ1-2; CDR3aa: CARNDSLSQWGGYTF; CDR3nt: TGTGCCAGAAATGACAGCCTCTCCCAATGGGGAGGCTACACCTTC
abundance: -; v_gene: TRBV7-2; d_gene: -; j_gene: TRBJ2-1; CDR3aa: CASSTERRGARPDEQFF; CDR3nt: TGTGCCAGCAGTACCGAACGACGTGGAGCGCGCCCCGATGAGCAGTTCTTC
abundance: few; v_gene: TRBV7-6; d_gene: -; j_gene: TRBJ2-1; CDR3aa: CASSLVADNEQFF; CDR3nt: TGTGCCAGCAGCTTAGTCGCGGACAATGAGCAGTTCTTC
abundance: few; v_gene: TRBV11-1; d_gene: TRBD1; j_gene: TRBJ2-1; CDR3aa: CASSADRGSYNEQFF; CDR3nt: TGTGCCAGCAGCGCCGACAGGGGCTCCTACAATGAGCAGTTCTTC
abundance: -; v_gene: TRBV5-4; d_gene: -; j_gene: TRBJ2-1; CDR3aa: CASSLLGQSSYNEQFF; CDR3nt: TGTGCCAGCAGCTTGCTTGGGCAGAGCTCCTACAATGAGCAGTTCTTC
abundance: -; v_gene: TRBV7-2; d_gene: -; j_gene: TRBJ2-7; CDR3aa: CASSESVTYEQYF; CDR3nt: TGTGCCAGCAGCGAGTCAGTGACCTACGAGCAGTACTTC
abundance: few; v_gene: TRBV11-2; d_gene: -; j_gene: TRBJ1-1; CDR3aa: CASSLVSGAEAFF; CDR3nt: TGTGCCAGCAGCTTAGTCTCAGGGGCTGAAGCTTTCTTT
abundance: few; v_gene: TRBV9; d_gene: TRBD1; j_gene: TRBJ1-2; CDR3aa: CASSPGTGDYGYTF; CDR3nt: TGTGCCAGCAGCCCTGGGACAGGGGACTATGGCTACACCTTC
abundance: -; v_gene: TRBV4-2; d_gene: TRBD1; j_gene: TRBJ1-6; CDR3aa: CASSQDPPSRDRYNSPLHF; CDR3nt: TGTGCCAGCAGCCAAGATCCCCCGAGCCGGGACAGGTATAATTCACCCCTCCACTTT
abundance: -; v_gene: TRBV10-3; d_gene: -; j_gene: TRBJ1-2; CDR3aa: CAIEQQDYGYTF; CDR3nt: TGTGCCATAGAACAGCAAGACTATGGCTACACCTTC
abundance: few; v_gene: TRBV6-6; d_gene: TRBD2; j_gene: TRBJ2-5; CDR3aa: CASSPSLAGAETQYF; CDR3nt: TGTGCCAGCAGTCCCTCCCTAGCGGGGGCTGAGACCCAGTACTTC
abundance: many; v_gene: TRBV7-6; d_gene: -; j_gene: TRBJ1-6; CDR3aa: CASSYRDSPLHF; CDR3nt: TGTGCCAGCAGCTACAGGGATTCACCCCTCCACTTT
abundance: few; v_gene: TRBV11-2; d_gene: -; j_gene: TRBJ1-1; CDR3aa: CASSLSFGGHPMNTEAFF; CDR3nt: TGTGCCAGCAGCTTAAGTTTCGGGGGGCACCCGATGAACACTGAAGCTTTCTTT
abundance: -; v_gene: TRBV28; d_gene: -; j_gene: TRBJ1-1; CDR3aa: CASSLLANTEAFF; CDR3nt: TGTGCCAGCAGTTTACTCGCGAACACTGAAGCTTTCTTT
abundance: few; v_gene: TRBV5-5; d_gene: -; j_gene: TRBJ1-1; CDR3aa: CASTRRGNTEAFF; CDR3nt: TGTGCCAGCACCCGACGGGGGAACACTGAAGCTTTCTTT
abundance: -; v_gene: TRBV29-1; d_gene: TRBD1; j_gene: TRBJ1-2; CDR3aa: CSVEAIRTGRIDYGYTF; CDR3nt: TGCAGCGTTGAAGCTATCAGGACAGGGAGGATAGACTATGGCTACACCTTC
abundance: -; v_gene: TRBV5-1; d_gene: -; j_gene: TRBJ2-1; CDR3aa: CANHLRNSSYNEQFF; CDR3nt: TGCGCCAACCACCTCAGGAACAGCTCCTACAATGAGCAGTTCTTC
abundance: -; v_gene: TRBV7-6; d_gene: -; j_gene: TRBJ2-1; CDR3aa: CASSQTIVRRNEQFF; CDR3nt: TGTGCCAGCAGCCAGACTATCGTTAGGCGAAATGAGCAGTTCTTC
abundance: few; v_gene: TRBV28; d_gene: -; j_gene: TRBJ2-3; CDR3aa: CATTHSEGAGDPTDTQYF; CDR3nt: TGTGCCACCACCCACTCTGAGGGGGCGGGAGATCCCACAGATACGCAGTATTTT
abundance: -; v_gene: TRBV7-4; d_gene: TRBD1; j_gene: TRBJ2-7; CDR3aa: CASSGVRGNYEQYF; CDR3nt: TGTGCCAGCAGCGGGGTCAGGGGGAACTACGAGCAGTACTTC
abundance: few; v_gene: TRBV7-6; d_gene: -; j_gene: TRBJ2-7; CDR3aa: CASSLGQLAVAEQYF; CDR3nt: TGTGCCAGCAGCCTCGGACAATTGGCGGTCGCCGAGCAGTACTTC
abundance: few; v_gene: TRBV28; d_gene: -; j_gene: TRBJ2-5; CDR3aa: CASSFFDPPGVASREETQYF; CDR3nt: TGTGCCAGCAGTTTTTTTGACCCGCCTGGGGTTGCCTCCCGAGAAGAGACCCAGTACTTC